The source of this T cell receptor (beta chain) is a study of blood T cells in healthy people across ages. Findings and limits, study-wide: Considered underestimates were the diversity estimates obtained from one million T cells.

The donors, aged about 6 to 90, were healthy Caucasians from Russia. Concerning this clonotype: Its antigen is currently unknown.

Sample-barcoded 5' priming and a J-beta primer mix drove a second PCR of roughly 6 to 12 cycles. Each TCR beta cDNA got a 12-nucleotide random molecular identifier. At least 2.5 million CDR3-containing paired-end reads were obtained per sample. Using its own MiXCR run on the 5' RACE reads, TCRdb lists one record per CDR3 protein. This sample yields roughly 2 million distinct CDR3 sequences, of which 49% are seen a single time; about 2.1% belongs to the top ten. Sample: blood. The clonotype comes from a middle-aged woman in good health.

The CDR3 sequence: CASSPRQGKNSPLHF. DNA of the CDR3: TGTGCCAGCAGTCCCCGACAGGGGAAGAATTCACCCCTCCACTTT. This chain links TRBV27 with TRBJ1-6, with TRBD1 matching 8 bases. Germline V gene data show CDR1 as MNHEY and CDR2 as SMNVEV (reference sequence). CDR3 length equals 15 residues. Trimming cost V 5 bases and J 7 bases; bases outside gene matches: 7.